This T cell receptor beta chain derives from a study of T-cell reconstitution after alpha-beta-depleted transplantation in children. Germline CDR1 is SGHRS and CDR2 is YFSETQ. V shed 0 bases and J shed 4 bases, with 10 bases lying between them. The CDR3 contains 14 residues. Unique molecular identifiers were incorporated into the prepared TCRbeta library. TCRdb independently ran MiXCR on the PCR reads; one entry per CDR3 protein. The sample shows a few hundred thousand distinct CDR3 sequences, 10% to 15% of them seen only once. The sequence derives from a human donor who donated a stem cell graft to a child with Fanconi anemia. V is TRBV5-1 and J is TRBJ1-1; D is unresolved. The sequencing used PBMCs, collected from the stem cell graft. The CDR3 reads CASSLATYPTEAFF. Written as DNA, the CDR3 is TGCGCCAGCAGCTTGGCCACTTATCCCACTGAAGCTTTCTTT.